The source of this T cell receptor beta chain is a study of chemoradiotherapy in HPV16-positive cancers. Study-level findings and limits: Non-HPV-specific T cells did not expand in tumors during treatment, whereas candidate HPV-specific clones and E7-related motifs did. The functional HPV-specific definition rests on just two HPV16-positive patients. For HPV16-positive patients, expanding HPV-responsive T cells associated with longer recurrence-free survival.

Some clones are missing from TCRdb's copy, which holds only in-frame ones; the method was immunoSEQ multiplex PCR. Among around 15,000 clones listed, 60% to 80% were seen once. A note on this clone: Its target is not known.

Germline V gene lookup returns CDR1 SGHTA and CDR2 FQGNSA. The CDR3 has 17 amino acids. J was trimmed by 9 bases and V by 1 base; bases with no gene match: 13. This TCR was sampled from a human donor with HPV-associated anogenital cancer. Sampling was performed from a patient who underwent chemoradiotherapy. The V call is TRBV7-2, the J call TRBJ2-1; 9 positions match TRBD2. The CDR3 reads CASSLEPAGGIVGEQFF. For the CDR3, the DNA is TGTGCCAGCAGCTTAGAACCGGCGGGGGGGATTGTTGGTGAGCAGTTCTTC.